A selection of T cell receptor beta chains follows, all from one sample in a study of T cell responses to AZD1222 COVID-19 vaccine. Data came from immunoSEQ multiplex PCR; TCRdb stores just in-frame clones and leaves some out. The table lists some 49,000 clones, roughly 80% of them singletons. The specimen comprised peripheral blood, sampled on day 0 of AZD1222 vaccination. The origin of the receptors is an adult in good health. Both conserved end residues are part of each CDR3. Fields, in order: D gene, clone size, CDR3 length, V gene, J gene, CDR3 protein, CDR3 DNA. The D gene is left open where the match is weak. Where a row states a size, it is once, few, many or the class of an expanded clone; other rows omit it.

d_call: TRBD1; clone_size: -; cdr3_length: 15; v_call: TRBV4-1; j_call: TRBJ2-3; cdr3_aa: CASSQERDRGDTQYF; cdr3_nt: TGCGCCAGCAGCCAAGAACGAGACAGGGGAGATACGCAGTATTTT
d_call: -; clone_size: -; cdr3_length: 12; v_call: TRBV19; j_call: TRBJ1-6; cdr3_aa: CASSIGNSPLHF; cdr3_nt: TGTGCCAGTAGTATTGGGAATTCACCCCTCCACTTT
d_call: -; clone_size: -; cdr3_length: 12; v_call: TRBV5-6; j_call: TRBJ1-2; cdr3_aa: CASSLMPYGYTF; cdr3_nt: TGTGCCAGCAGCTTGATGCCCTATGGCTACACCTTC
d_call: TRBD1; clone_size: -; cdr3_length: 14; v_call: TRBV19; j_call: TRBJ2-2; cdr3_aa: CASSIGGGHGELFF; cdr3_nt: TGTGCCAGTAGTATAGGAGGGGGCCACGGGGAGCTGTTTTTT
d_call: -; clone_size: few; cdr3_length: 14; v_call: TRBV28; j_call: TRBJ1-1; cdr3_aa: CASSLGGTTTEAFF; cdr3_nt: TGTGCCAGCAGTTTAGGGGGGACGACCACTGAAGCTTTCTTT
d_call: TRBD2; clone_size: -; cdr3_length: 13; v_call: TRBV7-9; j_call: TRBJ2-7; cdr3_aa: CASSKLAGHEQYF; cdr3_nt: TGTGCCAGCAGCAAACTAGCGGGACACGAGCAGTACTTC
d_call: TRBD1; clone_size: -; cdr3_length: 15; v_call: TRBV28; j_call: TRBJ1-5; cdr3_aa: CASTLGTGVVQPQHF; cdr3_nt: TGTGCCAGCACCCTGGGGACAGGGGTTGTGCAGCCCCAGCATTTT
d_call: -; clone_size: -; cdr3_length: 13; v_call: TRBV5-6; j_call: TRBJ1-2; cdr3_aa: CASSKGRNYGYTF; cdr3_nt: TGTGCCAGCAGCAAGGGGAGAAACTACGGCTACACCTTC
d_call: -; clone_size: -; cdr3_length: 15; v_call: TRBV6-6; j_call: TRBJ2-7; cdr3_aa: CASSSAAGWVYEQYF; cdr3_nt: TGTGCCAGCAGTTCGGCGGCCGGGTGGGTCTACGAGCAGTACTTC
d_call: -; clone_size: -; cdr3_length: 14; v_call: TRBV18; j_call: TRBJ1-6; cdr3_aa: CASSLGMENSPLHF; cdr3_nt: TGTGCCAGCTCATTAGGAATGGAGAATTCACCCCTCCACTTT
d_call: -; clone_size: -; cdr3_length: 14; v_call: TRBV10-1; j_call: TRBJ2-4; cdr3_aa: CASSENQGRNIQYF; cdr3_nt: TGCGCCAGCAGTGAGAATCAGGGGCGAAACATTCAGTACTTC
d_call: -; clone_size: -; cdr3_length: 11; v_call: TRBV9; j_call: TRBJ2-3; cdr3_aa: CASSRGDTQYF; cdr3_nt: TGTGCCAGCAGCAGGGGAGATACGCAGTATTTT
d_call: -; clone_size: -; cdr3_length: 15; v_call: TRBV4-1; j_call: TRBJ1-2; cdr3_aa: CASSQDAGENYGYTF; cdr3_nt: TGCGCCAGCAGCCAAGATGCAGGGGAAAACTATGGCTACACCTTC
d_call: TRBD2; clone_size: few; cdr3_length: 17; v_call: TRBV28; j_call: TRBJ2-2; cdr3_aa: CASSRPHSGRDTGELFF; cdr3_nt: TGTGCCAGCAGTAGGCCCCATAGCGGGAGGGACACCGGGGAGCTGTTTTTT
d_call: -; clone_size: -; cdr3_length: 15; v_call: TRBV5-5; j_call: TRBJ1-6; cdr3_aa: CASSFTSVSNSPLHF; cdr3_nt: TGTGCCAGCAGCTTTACATCGGTGTCCAATTCACCCCTCCACTTT
d_call: TRBD1; clone_size: -; cdr3_length: 19; v_call: TRBV14; j_call: TRBJ2-6; cdr3_aa: CASSQITPTGSSGANVLTF; cdr3_nt: TGTGCCAGCAGCCAAATCACCCCGACAGGGAGCTCTGGGGCCAACGTCCTGACTTTC
d_call: -; clone_size: -; cdr3_length: 12; v_call: TRBV6-2/TRBV6-3; j_call: TRBJ2-5; cdr3_aa: CASSYSRGTQYF; cdr3_nt: TGTGCCAGCAGTTACTCTCGTGGAACCCAGTACTTC
d_call: -; clone_size: -; cdr3_length: 12; v_call: TRBV7-2; j_call: TRBJ2-7; cdr3_aa: CASSLEREKQYF; cdr3_nt: TGTGCCAGCAGCTTAGAACGGGAGAAGCAGTACTTC
d_call: -; clone_size: -; cdr3_length: 14; v_call: TRBV29-1; j_call: TRBJ1-1; cdr3_aa: CSAYRSGLYTEAFF; cdr3_nt: TGCAGCGCTTACCGATCAGGGTTGTACACTGAAGCTTTCTTT
d_call: -; clone_size: once; cdr3_length: 15; v_call: TRBV11-2; j_call: TRBJ1-6; cdr3_aa: CASSLEGVNNSPLHF; cdr3_nt: TGTGCCAGCAGCTTGGAAGGCGTTAATAATTCACCCCTCCACTTT
d_call: TRBD1; clone_size: -; cdr3_length: 16; v_call: TRBV10-2; j_call: TRBJ2-1; cdr3_aa: CASSDLRTGGKDEQFF; cdr3_nt: TGCGCCAGCAGTGATCTCCGGACAGGGGGCAAGGATGAGCAGTTCTTC
d_call: -; clone_size: -; cdr3_length: 13; v_call: TRBV6-1; j_call: TRBJ2-1; cdr3_aa: CASSEALRNEQFF; cdr3_nt: TGTGCCAGCAGTGAAGCGCTACGGAATGAGCAGTTCTTC
d_call: -; clone_size: -; cdr3_length: 13; v_call: TRBV30; j_call: TRBJ2-4; cdr3_aa: CAWREGGGNIQYF; cdr3_nt: TGTGCCTGGAGAGAAGGGGGAGGTAACATTCAGTACTTC
d_call: -; clone_size: -; cdr3_length: 14; v_call: TRBV5-1; j_call: TRBJ2-1; cdr3_aa: CASSLGEPHNEQFF; cdr3_nt: TGCGCCAGCAGCTTGGGGGAACCCCACAATGAGCAGTTCTTC
d_call: -; clone_size: -; cdr3_length: 14; v_call: TRBV5-8; j_call: TRBJ2-3; cdr3_aa: CASSFSYRTDTQYF; cdr3_nt: TGTGCCAGCAGCTTTAGTTACAGAACCGATACGCAGTATTTT
d_call: TRBD1; clone_size: -; cdr3_length: 14; v_call: TRBV7-2; j_call: TRBJ1-4; cdr3_aa: CASSLSTGSEKLFF; cdr3_nt: TGTGCCAGCAGCTTGTCGACAGGGAGCGAAAAACTGTTTTTT
d_call: TRBD2; clone_size: -; cdr3_length: 15; v_call: TRBV6-5; j_call: TRBJ2-1; cdr3_aa: CASSYSGLAANEQFF; cdr3_nt: TGTGCCAGCAGTTACTCGGGACTAGCGGCGAATGAGCAGTTCTTC
d_call: TRBD2; clone_size: -; cdr3_length: 18; v_call: TRBV5-4; j_call: TRBJ2-1; cdr3_aa: CASSVGLAGGMSYNEQFF; cdr3_nt: TGTGCCAGCAGCGTCGGACTAGCGGGAGGTATGTCCTACAATGAGCAGTTCTTC
d_call: TRBD1; clone_size: -; cdr3_length: 16; v_call: TRBV24-1; j_call: TRBJ1-2; cdr3_aa: CATSKTGTGDNYGYTF; cdr3_nt: TGTGCCACCAGTAAAACAGGGACAGGGGATAACTATGGCTACACCTTC
d_call: -; clone_size: -; cdr3_length: 15; v_call: TRBV5-1; j_call: TRBJ1-2; cdr3_aa: CASSSRAGDLYGYTF; cdr3_nt: TGCGCCAGCAGCTCGCGAGCAGGGGATCTCTATGGCTACACCTTC
d_call: -; clone_size: -; cdr3_length: 18; v_call: TRBV7-3; j_call: TRBJ1-5; cdr3_aa: CASSLTYPTAHNHQPQHF; cdr3_nt: TGTGCCAGCAGCTTAACGTATCCGACCGCACATAATCATCAGCCCCAGCATTTT
d_call: TRBD1; clone_size: -; cdr3_length: 15; v_call: TRBV19; j_call: TRBJ2-3; cdr3_aa: CASSTPGTGADTQYF; cdr3_nt: TGTGCCAGTAGTACTCCCGGGACAGGGGCAGATACGCAGTATTTT
d_call: -; clone_size: -; cdr3_length: 15; v_call: TRBV7-6; j_call: TRBJ1-5; cdr3_aa: CASSLSDSSNQPQHF; cdr3_nt: TGTGCCAGCAGCCTCTCGGACAGCAGCAATCAGCCCCAGCATTTT
d_call: -; clone_size: once; cdr3_length: 16; v_call: TRBV19; j_call: TRBJ2-1; cdr3_aa: CASSVLRAVNSNEQFF; cdr3_nt: TGTGCCAGTAGCGTTCTCCGGGCAGTGAATAGCAATGAGCAGTTCTTC
d_call: -; clone_size: -; cdr3_length: 13; v_call: TRBV9; j_call: TRBJ1-1; cdr3_aa: CASSVAVNTEAFF; cdr3_nt: TGTGCCAGCAGCGTAGCCGTGAACACTGAAGCTTTCTTT
d_call: TRBD1; clone_size: once; cdr3_length: 14; v_call: TRBV20-1; j_call: TRBJ2-7; cdr3_aa: CSASRAQGSYEQYF; cdr3_nt: TGCAGTGCTAGTCGAGCACAGGGGAGCTACGAGCAGTACTTC
d_call: TRBD1; clone_size: once; cdr3_length: 18; v_call: TRBV24-1; j_call: TRBJ2-2; cdr3_aa: CATSDRDRGRGRTGELFF; cdr3_nt: TGTGCCACCAGCGACCGGGACAGGGGGCGCGGGAGAACCGGGGAGCTGTTTTTT
d_call: -; clone_size: -; cdr3_length: 12; v_call: TRBV10-3; j_call: TRBJ1-2; cdr3_aa: CAISQGNYGYTF; cdr3_nt: TGTGCCATCTCTCAGGGGAACTATGGCTACACCTTC
d_call: TRBD1; clone_size: once; cdr3_length: 13; v_call: TRBV18; j_call: TRBJ1-2; cdr3_aa: CASSNRDSDGYTF; cdr3_nt: TGTGCCAGCTCAAACCGGGACAGCGATGGCTACACCTTC
d_call: -; clone_size: -; cdr3_length: 14; v_call: TRBV2; j_call: TRBJ1-1; cdr3_aa: CATVGWKVGTEAFF; cdr3_nt: TGTGCCACCGTTGGTTGGAAGGTAGGGACTGAAGCTTTCTTT